The 10 T cell receptor beta chains given below trace back to one sample, sequenced in a study of CD8 T cells in Susac syndrome. With random hexamers, about 0.45 to 1 ug RNA was reverse transcribed. Each CDR3 protein gets one entry after TCRdb re-called the immunoSEQ multiplex PCR reads with MiXCR. Seen here are some 130,000 distinct CDR3 sequences, approximately 95% observed once, and the top ten hold about 0.18%. The sequenced material came from CD8+ T cells from PBMCs. The source is a human donor with Susac syndrome.

The chain has TRBV28 and TRBJ1-3, with 9 bases identical to TRBD1. Germline V CDR1 and CDR2: MDHEN, SYDVKM. The V and J ends lost 6 bases and 0 bases, in that order; junction bases with no gene match: 6. There are 16 residues in the CDR3. The CDR3 reads CASSSRDRDSGNTIYF. CDR3 nucleotide sequence: TGTGCCAGCAGCTCCCGGGACAGGGACTCTGGAAACACCATATATTTT. Based on the CDR3 plus reference TRBV28 and TRBJ1-3, the full variable domain is DVKVTQSSRYLVKRTGEKVFLECVQDMDHENMFWYRQDPGLGLRLIYFSYDVKMKEKGDIPEGYSVSREKKERFSLILESASTNQTSMYLCASSSRDRDSGNTIYFGEGSWLTVV.

V and J are TRBV30 and TRBJ2-7; possible D gene TRBD2, 5 bases. The germline V gene encodes CDR1 GTSNPN and CDR2 SVGIG (reference sequence). The length of the CDR3 is 14 residues. Trimming took 0 bases from V and 1 from J, leaving 10 bases between them. The chain's CDR3 is CAWSVLSGSYEQYF. The DNA of the CDR3 is TGTGCCTGGAGTGTACTGTCGGGGTCCTACGAGCAGTACTTC.

This rearrangement joins TRBV18 to TRBJ2-2; no clear D gene. The ends were cut back, 0 bases at V and 0 bases at J, with 14 bases in the middle. The V gene's germline CDR1 is KGHSH and CDR2 LQKENI. The CDR3 has 18 residues. CDR3 residues: CASSPPPGSRPNTGELFF. The CDR3 DNA sequence: TGTGCCAGCTCACCACCGCCAGGATCCCGACCGAACACCGGGGAGCTGTTTTTT.

This chain joins TRBV27 and TRBJ2-5; TRBD1 matches at 7 bases. The CDR3 spans 16 residues. Looked up from germline, CDR1 is MNHEY and CDR2 is SMNVEV (reference sequence). Unmatched junction bases numbered 10, after V lost 4 bases and J lost 2 bases. CDR3 nucleotides: TGTGCCAGCAGTTCACTGACAGGGAAAGAACAAGAGACCCAGTACTTC. This gives the protein CASSSLTGKEQETQYF.

The gene calls are TRBV24-1 and TRBJ2-1; tentatively, D is TRBD1 or TRBD2 (7 bases each). Per germline, CDR1 KGHDR and CDR2 SFDVKD. The CDR3 is 15 amino acids. Between the trimmed V and J ends, which lost 4 bases and 3 bases, there was a span of 12 bases. CDR3 sequence reads: CATSEGGTDYNEQFF. CDR3 bases: TGTGCCACCAGTGAGGGAGGGACAGACTACAATGAGCAGTTCTTC.

The chain recombines TRBV6-6 with TRBJ2-1; TRBD1 aligns across 12 bases. The J segment lost 8 bases and the V segment lost 6 bases, leaving 11 bases of the junction unmatched. The CDR3 contains 16 residues. The germline CDR1 and CDR2 sequences are MNHNY and SVGAGI (reference sequence). The CDR3 loop reads CASRRDRGRSPYEQFF. CDR3 bases: TGTGCCAGCAGGCGGGACAGGGGGCGGTCCCCCTATGAGCAGTTCTTC.

The rearrangement joins TRBV19 to TRBJ1-2; D unclear. Per the germline V gene, CDR1 is LNHDA and CDR2 is SQIVND (reference sequence). The CDR3 consists of 13 residues. V lost 9 bases to trimming and J lost 1 base, with 12 bases between them. The CDR3 sequence: CASGAQSNYGYTF. In DNA form, the CDR3 reads TGTGCCAGCGGCGCACAGAGTAACTATGGCTACACCTTC.

The V gene is TRBV15, the J gene TRBJ2-7; perhaps TRBD2 as D (6 bases). This CDR3 spans 11 amino acids. Trimming pared 8 bases from V and 5 bases from J, leaving 10 bases between. CDR1 and CDR2 from the germline V gene are LNHNV and YYDKDF (reference sequence). CDR3: CATGGRNEQYF. Written as DNA, the CDR3 is TGTGCCACCGGGGGGAGGAACGAGCAGTACTTC.

The chain couples TRBV9 to TRBJ2-3; 9 bases are a match to TRBD1. The CDR3 spans 16 residues. Germline V gene lookup returns CDR1 SGDLS and CDR2 YYNGEE. V shed 3 bases, J shed 0 bases, and the junction held 5 bases outside the gene matches. CDR3: CASSGTGDGSTDTQYF. Here the CDR3 DNA reads TGTGCCAGCAGCGGGACAGGGGATGGGAGCACAGATACGCAGTATTTT.

The table lists this clonotype with a count of one. This chain uses TRBV15 with TRBJ2-5; D is uncertain. This CDR3 has 14 residues. Trimming left V 0 bases short and J 9 bases short, with 14 bases between. Germline V gene data show CDR1 as LNHNV and CDR2 as YYDKDF (reference sequence). The CDR3 coding sequence is TGTGCCACCAGCAGAGATTTGCCCAACGAGGCCCAGTACTTC. Amino acid sequence: CATSRDLPNEAQYF.